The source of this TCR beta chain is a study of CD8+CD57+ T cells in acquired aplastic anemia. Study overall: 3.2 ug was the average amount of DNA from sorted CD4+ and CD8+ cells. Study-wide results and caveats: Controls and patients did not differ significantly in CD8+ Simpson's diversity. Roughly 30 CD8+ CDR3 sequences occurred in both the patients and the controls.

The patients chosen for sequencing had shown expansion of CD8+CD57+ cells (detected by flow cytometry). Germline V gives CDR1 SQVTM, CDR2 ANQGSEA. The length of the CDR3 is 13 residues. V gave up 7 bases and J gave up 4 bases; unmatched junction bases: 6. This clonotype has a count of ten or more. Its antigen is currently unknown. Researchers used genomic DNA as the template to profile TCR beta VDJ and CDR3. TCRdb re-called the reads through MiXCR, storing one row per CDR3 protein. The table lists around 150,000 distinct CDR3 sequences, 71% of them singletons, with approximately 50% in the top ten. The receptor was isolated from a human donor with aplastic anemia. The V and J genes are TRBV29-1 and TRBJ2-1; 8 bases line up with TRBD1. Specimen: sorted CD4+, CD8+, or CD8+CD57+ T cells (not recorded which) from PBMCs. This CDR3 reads CSAERQGYNEQFF. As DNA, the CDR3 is TGCAGCGCCGAACGACAGGGGTACAATGAGCAGTTCTTC.